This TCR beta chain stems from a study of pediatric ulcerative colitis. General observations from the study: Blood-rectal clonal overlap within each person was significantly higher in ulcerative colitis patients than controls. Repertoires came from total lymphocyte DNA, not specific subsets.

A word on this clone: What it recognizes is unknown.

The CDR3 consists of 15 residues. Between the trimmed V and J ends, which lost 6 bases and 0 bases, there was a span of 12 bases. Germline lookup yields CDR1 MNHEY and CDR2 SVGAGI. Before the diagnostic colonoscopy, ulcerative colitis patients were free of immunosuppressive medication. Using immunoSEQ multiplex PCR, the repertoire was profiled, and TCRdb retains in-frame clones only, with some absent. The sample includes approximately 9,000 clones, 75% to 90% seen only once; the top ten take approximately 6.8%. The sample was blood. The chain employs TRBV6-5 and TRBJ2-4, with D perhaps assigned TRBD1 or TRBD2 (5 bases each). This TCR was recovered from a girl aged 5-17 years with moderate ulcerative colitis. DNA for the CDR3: TGTGCCAGCAGCCGGGACGGACTAGCCAAAAACATTCAGTACTTC. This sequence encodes CASSRDGLAKNIQYF.